This T cell receptor (beta chain) was found in a study of CD8 T cells in ankylosing spondylitis. Quantitative barcoded 5'-RACE was used to prepare TCR beta libraries. TCRdb re-called the 5' RACE reads with MiXCR, one entry per CDR3 protein. Among about 800,000 distinct CDR3 sequences listed, about 10% were seen once. Ten or more counts support this clonotype. The antigen remains undetermined. V shed 3 bases and J 0 bases; nucleotides not matched to a gene: 6. The length of the CDR3 is 16 residues. Germline V gene lookup returns CDR1 SQVTM and CDR2 ANQGSEA. General observations from the study: Earlier authors reported some of these motif variants in reactive arthritis synovial fluid and blood. Characteristic, it appeared, of ankylosing spondylitis blood was a TCR beta motif of roughly 8 highly homologous variants. Peripheral blood samples showed relatively rare disease-linked clones, and these clones were CD8+. Significant enrichment of disease-linked clones was reported in matched ankylosing spondylitis synovial fluid.

J is TRBJ2-1 and V is TRBV29-1; 9 bases fit TRBD2. The receptor was derived from a male donor with ankylosing spondylitis. Sequencing was carried out using blood, either unsorted or a sorted T cell fraction (not recorded which). The CDR3 DNA sequence: TGCAGCGTTGAGGTGGGACTAGCAGCCTCCTACAATGAGCAGTTCTTC. The encoded protein is CSVEVGLAASYNEQFF.